This TCR beta chain comes out of a study of shared clonotypes between healthy human individuals. With regard to this clone: Its antigen is unidentified.

Study-wide results and caveats: Richness estimates generally favored naive over memory subsets.

Germline CDR1 MNHNY, CDR2 SVGAGI (reference sequence). The CDR3 is 13 residues long. The V and J ends lost 0 bases and 3 bases respectively, with 5 bases between them. Data came from immunoSEQ multiplex PCR; TCRdb stores just in-frame clones and leaves some out. The sample consists of 900,000 to 1,200,000 clones, around 82% of them appearing once. The chain couples TRBV6-6 to TRBJ2-5, with D unclear. This clonotype originated in a man aged 18-30 years in good health. Some clones in this sample may be carry-over from other donors' samples. Input material: memory CD4+ T cells from PBMCs. The subset here: CD45RA-negative fraction. The CDR3 DNA follows: TGTGCCAGCAGTTACTCGCCAGAAGAGACCCAGTACTTC. It yields the protein CASSYSPEETQYF.